Given below is one T cell receptor (beta chain) in context. What it binds is unknown. The data are from a study of Ad26.COV2.S vaccination and SARS-CoV-2 variants. Across the whole study: Doses of Ad26.COV2.S were injected into muscle once or twice, 56 days apart.

As for treatment: about 20 received Ad26.COV2.S at low or high dose, single or two shots; roughly five received placebo; per-sample allocation not given. Each sample was drawn 63 days after the first injection (of vaccine or placebo). Vaccination employed an Ad26 vector expressing the Wuhan-strain SARS-CoV-2 spike. Study-wide results and caveats: While placebo recipients had lower spike-specific TCR breadth, vaccine recipients had more. Measurement of non-spike TCR breadth gave similar results in vaccine and placebo recipients.

TCRdb's table, derived via immunoSEQ multiplex PCR, lists solely in-frame clones and lacks some. The sample lists around 450,000 clones; 75% to 95% were seen once. The starting material was peripheral blood, obtained in a trial of Ad26.COV2.S vaccine versus placebo. The receptor was isolated from a person between 18 and 59 years old who received the Ad26.COV2.S COVID-19 vaccine or a placebo.

Here the CDR3 reads CASSLPDRGQDGYTF. In DNA form, the CDR3 reads TGTGCCAGCAGCCTGCCGGACAGGGGGCAGGATGGCTACACCTTC. The chain links TRBV28 to TRBJ1-2, with 11 bases fitting TRBD1. CDR1 and CDR2 (germline): MDHEN, SYDVKM. The trim removed 6 bases at V and 6 bases at J, leaving 9 bases unmatched. The CDR3 covers 15 residues.